This T cell receptor (beta chain) was sequenced in a study of T cell responses to AZD1222 COVID-19 vaccine. Profiling relied on immunoSEQ multiplex PCR, and the TCRdb table lists in-frame clones only, not all of them. Of about 120,000 clones listed, 70% to 90% are singletons. Study-wide findings and caveats: Vaccine-related CD4 TCRs covered spike, predominating at 160-218 and 743-854. Clonal diversity may have been underestimated in mostly white British donors.

CDR3 length equals 14 residues. Germline CDR1 and CDR2: LNHDA and SQIVND (reference sequence). The germline V and J ends were trimmed by 3 bases and 5 bases, with 10 bases remaining between them. About this clone: Its antigen is still unknown.

This sample comprised peripheral blood, obtained on day 0 of MenACWY control vaccination. This TCR came from an adult in good health. The chain carries TRBV19 and TRBJ1-4; weak D call: TRBD1 (5 bases). For the CDR3, the DNA is TGTGCCAGTAGTATGGGACGGGGAAATGAAAAACTGTTTTTT. Protein product: CASSMGRGNEKLFF. Full variable domain (rest looked up from reference TRBV19 and TRBJ1-4): DGGITQSPKYLFRKEGQNVTLSCEQNLNHDAMYWYRQDPGQGLRLIYYSQIVNDFQKGDIAEGYSVSREKKESFPLTVTSAQKNPTAFYLCASSMGRGNEKLFFGSGTQLSVL.